These 21 T cell receptor beta chains were sequenced from one sample in a study of cytomegalovirus exposure and HLA in healthy donors. PCR used 60 Vbeta primers and 13 Jbeta primers. TCRdb keeps only in-frame clones here, not all; method: immunoSEQ multiplex PCR. The sample has about 110,000 clones; 65% to 80% are singletons. The material sequenced was PBMCs. These receptors all come from a woman in her 40s in good health and CMV-seronegative.

V gene TRBV2 combines with J gene TRBJ2-3; 10 nucleotides line up with TRBD1. V gave up 4 bases and J gave up 4 bases; unmatched junction bases: 5. This CDR3 spans 15 amino acids. Looked up from germline, CDR1 is SNHLY and CDR2 is FYNNEI. CDR3 sequence (DNA): TGTGCCAGCAGTGCCGGGACAGGGGACGCAGATACGCAGTATTTT. Translation gives CASSAGTGDADTQYF.

The genes are TRBV29-1 and TRBJ2-7; TRBD2 aligns across 9 bases. Germline lookup yields CDR1 SQVTM and CDR2 ANQGSEA. The junction had 6 bases not matched to a gene; V was cut back by 6 bases and J by 0 bases. The length of the CDR3 is 14 residues. The CDR3 here is CSVRLAARSYEQYF. CDR3 coding DNA: TGCAGCGTGAGACTAGCGGCCCGCTCCTACGAGCAGTACTTC.

V and J are TRBV5-4 and TRBJ2-3, with 9 positions matching TRBD2. Germline-derived CDR1 and CDR2 are SGHNT and YYREEE (reference sequence). The CDR3 runs to 15 residues. The V gene end was trimmed by 5 bases and the J gene end by 4 bases; junction bases not matched to a gene: 8. The CDR3 DNA is TGTGCCAGCAGACGTAGCGGGGGCCCCCCAGATACGCAGTATTTT. Its translation: CASRRSGGPPDTQYF. The whole variable domain, remainder taken from reference TRBV5-4 and TRBJ2-3, is ETGVTQSPTHLIKTRGQQVTLRCSSQSGHNTVSWYQQALGQGPQFIFQYYREEENGRGNFPPRFSGLQFPNYSSELNVNALELDDSALYLCASRRSGGPPDTQYFGPGTRLTVL.

This clone was seen only once. This sequence joins TRBV11-2 and TRBJ2-5; the match to TRBD2 covers 9 bases. Trimming removed 0 bases from V and 3 bases from J; junction bases left unmatched: 8. Germline V gives CDR1 SGHAT, CDR2 FQNNGV. This CDR3 is 17 amino acids long. CDR3 nucleotide sequence: TGTGCCAGCAGCTTAGAAGGAGCTAGCGGGGAAAAAGAGACCCAGTACTTC. Its translation: CASSLEGASGEKETQYF.

The chain has TRBV5-6 and TRBJ1-1; 10 positions agree with TRBD1. Germline lookup yields CDR1 SGHDT and CDR2 YYEEEE. This CDR3 has 14 residues. V shed 4 bases and J 5 bases; nucleotides not matched to a gene: 5. The CDR3 here is CASSVDRGRTEAFF. Written as DNA, the CDR3 is TGTGCCAGCAGCGTCGACAGGGGGCGGACTGAAGCTTTCTTT.

This clone was seen a few times. The CDR3 coding sequence is TGTGCCAGCAGCGGTCTAGTGTCATCGGGCGAGCAGTACTTC. Translation gives CASSGLVSSGEQYF. The gene calls are TRBV7-2 and TRBJ2-7; D not certain. The germline gives CDR1 SGHTA, CDR2 FQGNSA. Trimming took off 5 bases at V and 6 bases at J, with 17 bases between the two ends. The CDR3 consists of 14 residues.

The chain has TRBV29-1 and TRBJ2-1; 11 bases are a match to TRBD2. There are 13 residues in the CDR3. V gave up 6 bases and J gave up 10 bases; unmatched junction bases: 8. The germline V gene has CDR1 SQVTM and CDR2 ANQGSEA. CDR3 protein: CSVEGLADWEQFF. The CDR3 nucleotides read TGCAGCGTCGAGGGACTAGCGGACTGGGAGCAGTTCTTC.

This clone was detected only a few times. V usage is TRBV10-3 and J usage is TRBJ2-7; possibly TRBD1 for D (6 bases). Trimming took 8 bases from V and 4 from J, leaving 24 bases between them. Germline V lookup: CDR1 ENHRY, CDR2 SYGVKD. The CDR3 is 16 amino acids. CDR3 loop: CAISSGAIVGRYEQYF. CDR3 nucleotide sequence: TGTGCCATCTCATCAGGGGCCATCGTAGGGCGATACGAGCAGTACTTC.

The V gene is TRBV27, the J gene TRBJ2-2; perhaps TRBD2 as D (6 bases). Germline CDR1 reads MNHEY; CDR2 reads SMNVEV (reference sequence). The CDR3 has 19 residues. V was pared by 5 bases and J by 1 base, with 23 bases between. DNA for the CDR3: TGTGCCAGCAGTCTCCGGGCCCCACCTGGGACTGGGAACACCGGGGAGCTGTTTTTT. Its protein product is CASSLRAPPGTGNTGELFF.

The chain is built from TRBV5-1 and TRBJ2-7; 9 bases fit TRBD1. The germline V gene has CDR1 SGHRS and CDR2 YFSETQ. The CDR3 runs to 14 residues. Trimming took 0 bases from V and 5 from J; bases not matched to a gene: 3. The CDR3 is CASSLDRGQDEQYF. The CDR3 bases are TGCGCCAGCAGCTTGGACAGGGGGCAGGACGAGCAGTACTTC.

The chain carries TRBV19 and TRBJ1-4; D perhaps matches TRBD1 (6 bases). Germline V lookup: CDR1 LNHDA, CDR2 SQIVND (reference sequence). This CDR3 is built from 15 residues. The V end was cut by 8 bases, the J end by 8 bases, with 21 bases between. This chain's CDR3 is CASLEVRGAKEKLFF. The CDR3 nucleotides are TGTGCCAGTCTAGAAGTCAGGGGTGCAAAAGAAAAACTGTTTTTT.

The chain has TRBV18 and TRBJ1-6, with TRBD1 matching over 7 bases. V was clipped by 3 bases and J by 5 bases; unmatched bases: 7. The length of the CDR3 is 16 residues. Germline CDR1 is KGHSH and CDR2 is LQKENI. CDR3 DNA: TGTGCCAGCTCACCGACAGGGCAGTTCGATAATTCACCCCTCCACTTT. This sequence encodes CASSPTGQFDNSPLHF.

The chain carries TRBV7-2 and TRBJ2-1; possible D gene TRBD2, 6 bases. V gave up 4 bases and J gave up 7 bases, with 11 bases separating them. Germline assignment: CDR1 SGHTA and CDR2 FQGNSA. The CDR3 sequence is 13 residues long. DNA of the CDR3: TGTGCCAGCAGCTCAGGACGGGGGAATGAGCAGTTCTTC. Translating gives CASSSGRGNEQFF.

This chain connects TRBV4-1 to TRBJ1-6; 10 bases fit TRBD1. The germline gives CDR1 MGHRA, CDR2 YSYEKL. Trimming took 1 base from V and 10 from J; bases not matched to a gene: 1. The CDR3 is 14 amino acids. The CDR3 sequence: CASSQGTGGSPLHF. In DNA, the CDR3 is TGCGCCAGCAGCCAAGGGACAGGGGGGTCACCCCTCCACTTT.

In this sample, this clone turned up once. V gene TRBV6-4 combines with J gene TRBJ1-5; possible D gene TRBD1, 5 bases. This CDR3 contains 16 residues. V shed 10 bases and J shed 5 bases, with 24 bases lying between them. Germline lookup yields CDR1 MRHNA and CDR2 SNTAGT. This chain's CDR3 is CANPGPTILGHQPQHF. For the CDR3, the DNA is TGTGCCAACCCCGGACCCACTATCCTGGGGCATCAGCCCCAGCATTTT.

The rearrangement uses TRBV7-2 and TRBJ2-1; D ambiguous. CDR1 SGHTA and CDR2 FQGNSA come from the germline V gene. V dropped 0 bases and J dropped 0 bases, with 6 bases sitting between them. This CDR3 comprises 15 residues. The CDR3 loop is CASSLATGSYNEQFF. The CDR3 DNA is TGTGCCAGCAGCTTAGCGACGGGCTCCTACAATGAGCAGTTCTTC.

The chain recombines TRBV19 with TRBJ2-3; possible D gene TRBD1, 6 bases. Germline CDR1 reads LNHDA; CDR2 reads SQIVND (reference sequence). V lost 1 base and J 0 bases, leaving 14 bases between the germline ends. The CDR3 contains 17 residues. CDR3 loop: CASSIGRQDSSTDTQYF. The CDR3, as DNA: TGTGCCAGTAGTATAGGAAGACAGGACAGTAGCACAGATACGCAGTATTTT.

This clone was observed a single time. The chain joins TRBV6-6 to TRBJ1-3; TRBD1 is a possible D gene (6 bases). The germline V gene has CDR1 MNHNY and CDR2 SVGAGI (reference sequence). The CDR3 runs 16 residues. Deletions cut 2 bases from V and 0 bases from J, with 11 bases between. CDR3 DNA sequence: TGTGCCAGCAGTTACATAGTAGGGGGCTCTGGAAACACCATATATTTT. Translating gives CASSYIVGGSGNTIYF.

CDR3 amino acids: CASSLTGLGYNEQFF. The CDR3 coding sequence is TGTGCCAGCAGCTTAACGGGACTGGGATACAATGAGCAGTTCTTC. The chain uses TRBV7-2 and TRBJ2-1, with D possibly matching TRBD2 (6 bases). Per germline, CDR1 SGHTA and CDR2 FQGNSA. The V end was cut by 2 bases, the J end by 4 bases, with 12 bases between. The CDR3 has 15 residues.

V is TRBV28 and J is TRBJ1-1; perhaps TRBD1 as D (6 bases). Between the trimmed V and J ends, which lost 7 bases and 5 bases, there was a span of 17 bases. Per germline, CDR1 MDHEN and CDR2 SYDVKM. The CDR3 totals 14 residues. CDR3 coding DNA: TGTGCCAGCACCCAACGGGGGGGGCGGACTGAAGCTTTCTTT. This translates into CASTQRGGRTEAFF.

Worth noting for this clone: Other DNA sequences in the sample encode the same CDR3. The V gene is TRBV5-6, the J gene TRBJ2-5, with TRBD2 as a possible D gene (6 bases). The CDR3 has 19 amino acids. The germline V gene has CDR1 SGHDT and CDR2 YYEEEE. V lost 4 bases and J lost 5, with 30 bases in between. The CDR3 DNA follows: TGTGCCAGCAGCCTGGGCCTAGCTGACGGGACGCGGGGCTGGGAGACCCAGTACTTC. Its translation is CASSLGLADGTRGWETQYF.